The source of this T cell receptor (beta chain) is a study of T cell clones after liver transplantation. Study in general: A pre-transplant mixed lymphocyte reaction with TCRbeta sequencing defined graft-donor-reactive clones followed in post-transplant blood. HCV positivity affected three of eight recipients; the rest lacked autoimmune or viral indications.

Unstimulated PBMCs were sorted into CD3+CD4+ and CD3+CD8+ populations. V lost 1 base, J lost 6 bases, and 13 bases lay in between. The CDR3 totals 14 residues. Germline V gene sequence: CDR1 SGHRS, CDR2 YFSETQ. Assay used: immunoSEQ multiplex PCR; TCRdb lists only in-frame clones, some missing. The table has roughly 80,000 clones, around 78% seen once; the top ten hold roughly 2.8%. The chain uses TRBV5-1 and TRBJ1-2; no firm D call. This receptor was obtained from a human patient who received a liver transplant. Some T cells may arise from the graft donor. The sequencing here drew on CD4+ T cells from blood, taken at the 22-month timepoint. As DNA, the CDR3 is TGCGCCAGCAGCTTGTCTGGGCTAACGAATGGCTACACCTTC. This encodes CASSLSGLTNGYTF. Variable domain in full (rest from reference TRBV5-1 and TRBJ1-2): KAGVTQTPRYLIKTRGQQVTLSCSPISGHRSVSWYQQTPGQGLQFLFEYFSETQRNKGNFPGRFSGRQFSNSRSEMNVSTLELGDSALYLCASSLSGLTNGYTFGSGTRLTVV.